This TCR beta chain appears in the sequencing data of a study of cytomegalovirus exposure and HLA in healthy donors. Findings and caveats of the study: High sensitivity and specificity were reportedly achieved when the classifier diagnosed cytomegalovirus status. Later, an analysis found that common viral pathogens appeared to be linked with several of the most significant clusters. Sequence variants that were highly shared formed a cluster that was likely a sequencing artifact. An analysis that was carried out later associated some 17,000 TCR beta sequences with HLA alleles at 0.05 false discovery rate.

Notes on this clone: The antigen is unknown.

The PCR had 60 Vbeta and 13 Jbeta primers. The repertoire was sequenced with immunoSEQ multiplex PCR; TCRdb's copy has only in-frame clones and lacks some. Its listing shows about 41,000 clones. The length of the CDR3 is 13 residues. The germline gives CDR1 MNHNS, CDR2 SASEGT. Trimming cost V 0 bases and J 3 bases, with 6 bases left between them. The V gene is TRBV6-1, the J gene TRBJ2-7; D is undetermined. The receptor was isolated from a man aged 25 to 40 in good health and CMV-seronegative. Sequences were obtained from PBMCs. The CDR3 DNA follows: TGTGCCAGCAGTGAAGCACCACTCTACGAGCAGTACTTC. Translated: CASSEAPLYEQYF.